The 3 T cell receptor beta chains listed next were all sequenced from one sample in a study of control samples from healthy donors and cancer patients. Using immunoSEQ multiplex PCR, the repertoire was profiled, and TCRdb retains in-frame clones only, with some absent. Among about 120,000 clones listed, 85% to 90% were seen once. The sequencing sample was made of PBMCs. These receptors all stem from a woman between 45 and 65 years old with colorectal cancer.

Details on this clone: The junction and the germline gene differ at one end; a read error may be behind it. The chain joins TRBV5-6 to TRBJ2-7; D perhaps matches TRBD2 (5 bases). The CDR3 is 14 residues long. Germline CDR1 is SGHDT and CDR2 is YYEEEE. The CDR3 loop is CASRAYGKAYEQHF. The DNA for the CDR3 is TGTGCCAGCAGGGCGTACGGGAAGGCCTACGAGCAGCACTTC.

This clone was picked up a small number of times. The chain links TRBV12-3 or TRBV12-4 to TRBJ1-2; no clear D gene. The CDR3 is made up of 12 amino acids. The V and J ends lost 4 bases and 1 base respectively, with 4 bases between them. The CDR3 spells CASSSDNYGYTF. CDR3 DNA: TGTGCCAGCAGTTCGGATAACTATGGCTACACCTTC.

The chain joins TRBV6-5 to TRBJ2-7; D might be TRBD1 (7 bases). The CDR3 has 15 amino acids. V was pared by 4 bases and J by 3 bases, with 16 bases between. CDR1 MNHEY and CDR2 SVGAGI come from the germline V gene. The DNA of the CDR3 is TGTGCCAGCAGTTTGACAGGGACTTCGGGCTACGAGCAGTACTTC. Its translation is CASSLTGTSGYEQYF.